What follows are 3 T cell receptor beta chains derived from one specimen sequenced in a study of cytomegalovirus exposure and HLA in healthy donors. Sequenced by immunoSEQ multiplex PCR; TCRdb stores in-frame clones only, minus some. The data show 190,000 or so clones, with 84% seen just once and around 2.8% held by the top ten. Sequenced material: PBMCs. These receptors were obtained from a woman younger than 30 in good health and CMV-seropositive.

The chain employs TRBV19 and TRBJ2-3, with 10 bases fitting TRBD1. The CDR3 is made up of 14 amino acids. Losses at the gene ends were 6 bases for V and 4 bases for J; bases not matched to a gene: 4. Germline-derived CDR1 and CDR2 are LNHDA and SQIVND (reference sequence). The CDR3 region is CASRRTGGADTQYF. In DNA form, the CDR3 reads TGTGCCAGTAGGAGGACAGGGGGAGCAGATACGCAGTATTTT.

The V call is TRBV7-7, the J call TRBJ1-3; D may be TRBD1 (5 bases). CDR3 length equals 15 residues. The germline V gene has CDR1 SSHAT and CDR2 FNYEAQ (reference sequence). V was cut by 11 bases and J by 4 bases, with 21 bases left in between. CDR3 region: CACRKQDLWGNTIYF. The CDR3 coding sequence is TGTGCCTGTAGGAAACAGGATTTGTGGGGAAACACCATATATTTT.

The chain carries TRBV5-6 and TRBJ1-2; D might be TRBD1 (6 bases). There are 15 residues in the CDR3. Trimming pared 3 bases from V and 4 bases from J, leaving 16 bases between. Per germline, CDR1 SGHDT and CDR2 YYEEEE. In DNA, the CDR3 is TGTGCCAGCAGCTCTAGGAGCGCAGGGGTCTATGGCTACACCTTC. This gives the protein CASSSRSAGVYGYTF.